This is a list of T cell receptor beta chains from one sample in a study of neoadjuvant anti-PD-1 for oral cavity cancer. The table came from immunoSEQ multiplex PCR; TCRdb's copy has only in-frame clones and leaves some out. Of about 12,000 clones listed, roughly 70% are singletons. The sample here was PBMCs, taken after nivolumab (anti-PD-1) treatment. The receptors here all came from a person aged 35 to 85 with oral cavity squamous cell carcinoma. Both conserved end residues are part of each CDR3. D genes are given only for firm matches. The listing skips clone size in some rows; elsewhere it reads once, few, many or a size class.

clone_size j_call d_call v_call cdr3_nt cdr3_aa
NA TRBJ2-6 NA TRBV5-1 TGCGCCAGCAGCTTAGGTCAGTCCTCTCGGGCCAACGTCCTGACTTTC CASSLGQSSRANVLTF
NA TRBJ1-4 TRBD1 TRBV2 TGTGCCAGCAGTGCTTCTGGACAGGGAAATGAAAAACTGTTTTTT CASSASGQGNEKLFF
few TRBJ1-5 NA TRBV6-1 TGTGCCAGCAGCGAAATATATTACAGGATACGCAATCAGCCCCAGCATTTT CASSEIYYRIRNQPQHF
NA TRBJ1-3 NA TRBV2 TGTGCCAGCAGTGACGACGCAGGGTTCTCTGGAAACACCATATATTTT CASSDDAGFSGNTIYF
few TRBJ1-2 TRBD1 TRBV5-1 TGCGCCAGCAGCTGGTCGTCCGGGACAGGGAACAACTATGGCTACACCTTC CASSWSSGTGNNYGYTF
NA TRBJ2-1 TRBD2 TRBV7-8 TGTGCCAGCAGCGGTCGGGGGGACGAGCAGTTCTTC CASSGRGDEQFF
few TRBJ1-2 NA TRBV5-5 TGTGCCAGCAGCACCTCAGGGAACTATGGCTACACCTTC CASSTSGNYGYTF
once TRBJ1-6 TRBD1 TRBV30 TGTGCCTGGGAGGCAGACAGGGGATCACCCCTCCACTTT CAWEADRGSPLHF
NA TRBJ2-1 TRBD2 TRBV10-1 TGCGCCAGCAGTGGGACGAGCCCTAGCGGGCAGTTCTTC CASSGTSPSGQFF
NA TRBJ2-5 NA TRBV29-1 TGCAGCGCGGGGACGGGTGGCCTCAACTTC CSAGTGGLNF
NA TRBJ1-2 NA TRBV28 TGTGCCAGCAGTGTCGACAGGTCTGGCGGCTACACCTTC CASSVDRSGGYTF
NA TRBJ2-6 TRBD1 TRBV9 TGTGCCAGCAGCGTAAAGGGACAGACAAACCTGGGGGCTGGGGCCAACGTCCTGACTTTC CASSVKGQTNLGAGANVLTF
NA TRBJ2-2 TRBD2 TRBV27 TGTGCCAGCAGTTCCCCCCGCTCCCCGCGGGGGAAATATCACGCCGGGGAGCTGTTTTTT CASSSPRSPRGKYHAGELFF
NA TRBJ2-7 NA TRBV13 TGTGCCAGCAGCTTAGCAGGACGGGATTACGAGCAGTACTTC CASSLAGRDYEQYF
few TRBJ2-7 TRBD1 TRBV6-1 TGTGCCAGCAGGGCCACGGACAGGGGGATAACCGAGCAGTACTTC CASRATDRGITEQYF
NA TRBJ1-4 TRBD1 TRBV10-3 TGTGCCATCAGTGAGTCAGAAGAGGGGACAGCAAGGCAAAAACTGTTTTTT CAISESEEGTARQKLFF
few TRBJ1-5 NA TRBV1 TGCACCAGCAGCCTAAAACAGCCCCAGCATTTT CTSSLKQPQHF